Listed below are T cell receptor beta chains from one sample, sequenced in a study of radiation and T cells in renal cell carcinoma. Some clones are missing from TCRdb's copy, which holds only in-frame ones; the method was immunoSEQ multiplex PCR. The data show approximately 100,000 clones, 75% to 90% seen once. The source was blood, collected from a patient whose treatment included radiotherapy and nephrectomy. These receptors all stem from a man aged 45-65 years with renal cell carcinoma. CDR3s include the opening cysteine and the closing phenylalanine or tryptophan. A D gene is named only where the DNA matches it firmly. Size tells how often a clone was seen (once, few, many) or the class of an expanded clone, and some rows leave it out.

v_call	d_call	clone_size	j_call	cdr3_nt	cdr3_aa
TRBV28	-	-	TRBJ2-6	TGTGCCAGCAGTTTAAGGAGACACTCTGGGGCCAACGTCCTGACTTTC	CASSLRRHSGANVLTF
TRBV18	-	-	TRBJ2-2	TGTGCCAGCTCACCCACATACGGGACGACCTATACGAACACCGGGGAGCTGTTTTTT	CASSPTYGTTYTNTGELFF
TRBV18	TRBD1	-	TRBJ1-1	TGTGCCAGCTCACCACCGAAGATGACAGGGTGGAACACTGAAGCTTTCTTT	CASSPPKMTGWNTEAFF
TRBV10-3	-	-	TRBJ1-2	TGTGCCATCAGTGGAGTAGCGAGTTATGGCTACACCTTC	CAISGVASYGYTF
TRBV2	TRBD1	-	TRBJ2-1	TGTGCCAGCAGCTTCGGGACAGGGGCCTTCTACAATGAGCAGTTCTTC	CASSFGTGAFYNEQFF
TRBV5-1	TRBD2	-	TRBJ2-1	TGCGCCAGCAGCTTGTTGACGGGAGGTGTCTACAATGAGCAGTTCTTC	CASSLLTGGVYNEQFF
TRBV10-3	-	-	TRBJ2-1	TGTGCCATCAGTGCGGGTGATGAGCAGTTCTTC	CAISAGDEQFF
TRBV7-8	-	-	TRBJ1-2	TGTGCCAGCAGCTTGGCAGTCGGTGGCTACACCTTC	CASSLAVGGYTF
TRBV11-2	-	-	TRBJ2-7	TGTGCCAGCAGCTTAGTAATGAGGGAAGGGGAGCAGTACTTC	CASSLVMREGEQYF
TRBV2	-	-	TRBJ2-1	TGTGCCAGCAGGGGGGATGGGAATGAGCAGTTCTTC	CASRGDGNEQFF
TRBV9	-	-	TRBJ1-1	TGTGCCAGCAGCGTAGGTTCAGGGATGATAGAAGCTTTCTTT	CASSVGSGMIEAFF
TRBV5-4	-	-	TRBJ2-6	TGTGCCAGCAGCCAGCCAGGCTCTGGGGCCAACGTCCTGACTTTC	CASSQPGSGANVLTF
TRBV2	TRBD1	-	TRBJ1-4	TGTGCCAGCGGCTTTCCGGGACAGGTTACGCCGAATGAAAAACTGTTTTTT	CASGFPGQVTPNEKLFF
TRBV6-1	-	-	TRBJ2-2	TGTGCCAGCAGTGGTGGGGCAGGGGCTTCCACCGGGGAGCTGTTTTTT	CASSGGAGASTGELFF
TRBV9	-	-	TRBJ1-4	TGTGCCAGCAGCGTGAGTGTGGGGGAAAATCCGGAAAAACTGTTTTTT	CASSVSVGENPEKLFF
TRBV11-1	TRBD2	once	TRBJ2-1	TGTGCCAGCAGCTCAGGACTAGCACACTACAATGAGCAGTTCTTC	CASSSGLAHYNEQFF
TRBV6-1	-	-	TRBJ2-7	TGTGCCAGCAGTGAAGGAGTAGGGGGGGACGAGCAGTACTTC	CASSEGVGGDEQYF
TRBV6-6	-	-	TRBJ1-1	TGTGCCAGCAGATCCCTGAACACTGAAGCTTTCTTT	CASRSLNTEAFF
TRBV11-2	-	-	TRBJ2-1	TGTGCCAGCAGCTTAGCACAGTACAATGAGCAGTTCTTC	CASSLAQYNEQFF
TRBV7-9	-	-	TRBJ1-1	TGTGCCAGCAGCTTAGTAGGAGAAGGATCTGAAGCTTTCTTT	CASSLVGEGSEAFF
TRBV9	-	-	TRBJ2-7	TGTGCCAGCAGCGTGCACCGGGACTCAGGCCTGGAGCAGTACTTC	CASSVHRDSGLEQYF
TRBV14	TRBD2	-	TRBJ2-5	TGTGCCAGCAGCCCTCGCCTAGCGGGGCAAGAGACCCAGTACTTC	CASSPRLAGQETQYF
TRBV9	TRBD1	-	TRBJ2-5	TGTGCCAGCAGCGTAGGCTCCGGGACAGGGGGGAAGACCCAGTACTTC	CASSVGSGTGGKTQYF
TRBV6-5	TRBD2	-	TRBJ2-1	TGTGCCAGTAGGAAGTCAGCGGGGGTCTACAATGAGCAGTTCTTC	CASRKSAGVYNEQFF
TRBV7-3	TRBD2	-	TRBJ2-2	TGTGCCAGCAGCCAGACTAGCCTCGGCACCGGGGAGCTGTTTTTT	CASSQTSLGTGELFF
TRBV4-1	-	-	TRBJ2-7	TGCGCCAGCAGCCAATTGGTTGGTAGGGGTTTCTCCTACGAGCAGTACTTC	CASSQLVGRGFSYEQYF
TRBV5-5	TRBD1	-	TRBJ1-2	TGTGCCAGCAGCTCAGGGGGCAATCTAGCTAACTATGGCTACACCTTC	CASSSGGNLANYGYTF
TRBV27	-	-	TRBJ1-4	TGTGCCAGCAGTATACGGCCCTTTCCGGGGAATGAAAAACTGTTTTTT	CASSIRPFPGNEKLFF
TRBV30	TRBD1	-	TRBJ1-4	TGTGCCTGGAGTGAGGGGGCTCCCCCTAATGAAAAACTGTTTTTT	CAWSEGAPPNEKLFF
TRBV7-9	-	-	TRBJ2-5	TGTGCCAGCACCTATAGTGGGGCGGGACCTCAAGAGACCCAGTACTTC	CASTYSGAGPQETQYF
TRBV9	TRBD2	few	TRBJ2-3	TGTGCCAGCAGCGTAGCCTTTAGCGGGGGGACGAGCATCACAGATACGCAGTATTTT	CASSVAFSGGTSITDTQYF
TRBV28	-	-	TRBJ2-5	TGTGCAACGGGCGTAGGGCAAGAGACCCAGTACTTC	CATGVGQETQYF
TRBV6-5	-	-	TRBJ1-2	TGTGCCAGCAGTCCTACAACCGTCTATGGCTACACCTTC	CASSPTTVYGYTF
TRBV28	-	-	TRBJ1-2	TGTGCCAGCAGTTTAGGTGGGGGCAAGGGCTATGGCTACACCTTC	CASSLGGGKGYGYTF
TRBV19	-	few	TRBJ2-3	TGTGCCAGTAGTAGGTCCCCCCACAGCACAGATACGCAGTATTTT	CASSRSPHSTDTQYF
TRBV23-1	-	-	TRBJ1-3	TGCGTCAACCACGGACTGTGCTCAGGAAACACCATATATTTT	CVNHGLCSGNTIYF
TRBV9	-	-	TRBJ2-5	TGTGCCAGCAGCGTAGCCGCAGGGCGCAGAAAGGAAGAGACCCAGTACTTC	CASSVAAGRRKEETQYF
TRBV4-2	-	-	TRBJ2-4	TGTGCCAGCAGCCAAGAACCCGGAGGGGGCTTTGAAAACATTCAGTACTTC	CASSQEPGGGFENIQYF
TRBV16	TRBD2	-	TRBJ2-7	TGTGCCAGCAGCCGGACTAGCGCTGGCGAGCAGTACTTC	CASSRTSAGEQYF
TRBV7-9	-	-	TRBJ1-4	TGTGCCAGCAGCTACGGGGTGGGCTTCGAAAAACTGTTTTTT	CASSYGVGFEKLFF
TRBV5-1	TRBD1	-	TRBJ1-6	TGCGCCAGCAGCTTGGGACAGGGGGACTCACCCCTCCACTTT	CASSLGQGDSPLHF
TRBV7-8	-	-	TRBJ2-7	TGTGCCAGCAGCTCACAGGGTGCCTACGAGCAGTACTTC	CASSSQGAYEQYF
TRBV2	TRBD2	once	TRBJ2-2	TGTGCCAGCATAGGTAGCGGGAGTCCTGCTACCGGGGAGCTGTTTTTT	CASIGSGSPATGELFF
TRBV5-1	TRBD2	many	TRBJ2-7	TGCGCCAGCAGCCTAGGGACTAGCGGGACCTACGAGCAGTACTTC	CASSLGTSGTYEQYF
TRBV19	TRBD1	-	TRBJ2-7	TGTGCCAGTAGTATCCCGGGACAGGGGGCGTACGAGCAGTACTTC	CASSIPGQGAYEQYF
TRBV6-6	TRBD1	-	TRBJ2-7	TGTGCCAGCAGCCTCGGACAGGGTTACCACGAGCAGTACTTC	CASSLGQGYHEQYF
TRBV2	-	-	TRBJ2-7	TGTGCCAGCAGTGAAGTTTGGGGTAGTCCTGGGGACGAGCAGTACTTC	CASSEVWGSPGDEQYF
TRBV21-1	-	-	TRBJ1-2	TGTGCCAGCAGCATCCCGGGACAGGGTTCTTTCCGTTGGTTCCCCTATGGCTACACCTTC	CASSIPGQGSFRWFPYGYTF
TRBV6-5	TRBD1	-	TRBJ1-1	TGTGCCATCAGGGGACAGTCAATGAACACTGAAGCTTTCTTT	CAIRGQSMNTEAFF
TRBV2	-	-	TRBJ1-1	TGTGCCAGCAGAGGCCGGGAGGAGGTCACTGAAGCTTTCTTT	CASRGREEVTEAFF
TRBV6-1	-	once	TRBJ2-3	TGTGCCAGCAGTGAAGTGCAACGGTACACAGATACGCAGTATTTT	CASSEVQRYTDTQYF
TRBV7-8	-	-	TRBJ1-4	TGTGCCAGCAGCTTATTGTCCGGTTTAGCTAATGAAAAACTGTTTTTT	CASSLLSGLANEKLFF
TRBV9	TRBD2	once	TRBJ2-1	TGTGCCAGCAGCCCAACCCCCGGGACTAGCGGGGTGAGCTCCTACAATGAGCAGTTCTTC	CASSPTPGTSGVSSYNEQFF
TRBV11-3	-	-	TRBJ2-3	TGTGCCAGCAGCCTGGGGGCCTCAGAGACAGATACGCAGTATTTT	CASSLGASETDTQYF
TRBV27	-	-	TRBJ2-1	TGTGCCAGCAGTTCCGGGACTTCCTACAATGAGCAGTTCTTC	CASSSGTSYNEQFF
TRBV6-1	-	-	TRBJ1-3	TGTGCCAGCAGTGGGGGCCCTTACCTGCCTATATCCTCTGGAAACACCATATATTTT	CASSGGPYLPISSGNTIYF